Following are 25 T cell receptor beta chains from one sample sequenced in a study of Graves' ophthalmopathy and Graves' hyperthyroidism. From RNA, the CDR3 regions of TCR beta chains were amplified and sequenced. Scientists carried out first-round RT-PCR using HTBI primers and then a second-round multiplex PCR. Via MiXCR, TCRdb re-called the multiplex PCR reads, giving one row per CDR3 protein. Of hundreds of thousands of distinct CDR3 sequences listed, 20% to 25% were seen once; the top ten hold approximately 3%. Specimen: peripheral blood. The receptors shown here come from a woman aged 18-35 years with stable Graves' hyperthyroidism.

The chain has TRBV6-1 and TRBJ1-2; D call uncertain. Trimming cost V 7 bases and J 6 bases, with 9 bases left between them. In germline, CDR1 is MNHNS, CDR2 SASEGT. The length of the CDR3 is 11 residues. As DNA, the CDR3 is TGTGCCAGCATAGATGGGGATGGCTACACCTTC. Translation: CASIDGDGYTF.

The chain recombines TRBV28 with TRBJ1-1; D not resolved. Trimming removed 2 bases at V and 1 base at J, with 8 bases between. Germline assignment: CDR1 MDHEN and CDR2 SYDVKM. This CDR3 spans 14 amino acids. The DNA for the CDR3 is TGTGCCAGCAGTTTACTCCCCCCGAACACTGAAGCTTTCTTT. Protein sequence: CASSLLPPNTEAFF.

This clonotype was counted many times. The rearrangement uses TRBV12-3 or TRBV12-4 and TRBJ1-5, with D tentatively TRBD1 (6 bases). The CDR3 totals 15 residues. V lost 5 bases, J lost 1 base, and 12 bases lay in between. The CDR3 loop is CASSRTGRSNQPQHF. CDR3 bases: TGTGCCAGCAGTCGCACAGGGAGGAGCAATCAGCCCCAGCATTTT.

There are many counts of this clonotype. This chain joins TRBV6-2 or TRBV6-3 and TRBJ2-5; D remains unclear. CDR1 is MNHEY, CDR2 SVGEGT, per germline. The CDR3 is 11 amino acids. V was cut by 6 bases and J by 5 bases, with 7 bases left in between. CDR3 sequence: CASRGWETQYF. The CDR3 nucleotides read TGTGCCAGCAGGGGATGGGAGACCCAGTACTTC.

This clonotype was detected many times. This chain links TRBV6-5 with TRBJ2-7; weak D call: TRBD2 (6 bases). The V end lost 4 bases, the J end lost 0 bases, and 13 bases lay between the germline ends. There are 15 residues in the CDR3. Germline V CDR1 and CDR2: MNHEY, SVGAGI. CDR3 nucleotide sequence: TGTGCCAGCAGTTGGGACTTAATGGGCTCCTACGAGCAGTACTTC. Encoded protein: CASSWDLMGSYEQYF.

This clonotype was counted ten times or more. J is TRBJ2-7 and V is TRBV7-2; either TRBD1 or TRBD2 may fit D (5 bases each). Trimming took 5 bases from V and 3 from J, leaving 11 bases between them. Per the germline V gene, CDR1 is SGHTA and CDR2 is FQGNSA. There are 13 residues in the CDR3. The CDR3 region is CASSRDGYYEQYF. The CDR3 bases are TGTGCCAGCAGCCGGGACGGGTACTACGAGCAGTACTTC. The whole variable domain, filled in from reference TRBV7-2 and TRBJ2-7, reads GAGVSQSPSNKVTEKGKDVELRCDPISGHTALYWYRQSLGQGLEFLIYFQGNSAPDKSGLPSDRFSAERTGGSVSTLTIQRTQQEDSAVYLCASSRDGYYEQYFGPGTRLTVT.

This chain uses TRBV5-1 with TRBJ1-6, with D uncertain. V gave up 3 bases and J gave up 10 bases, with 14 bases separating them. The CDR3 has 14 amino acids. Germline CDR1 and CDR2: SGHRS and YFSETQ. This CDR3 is CASSSAGYQSPLHF. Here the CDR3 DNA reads TGCGCCAGCAGCTCCGCGGGGTACCAGTCACCCCTCCACTTT. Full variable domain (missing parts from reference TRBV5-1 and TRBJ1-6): KAGVTQTPRYLIKTRGQQVTLSCSPISGHRSVSWYQQTPGQGLQFLFEYFSETQRNKGNFPGRFSGRQFSNSRSEMNVSTLELGDSALYLCASSSAGYQSPLHFGNGTRLTVT.

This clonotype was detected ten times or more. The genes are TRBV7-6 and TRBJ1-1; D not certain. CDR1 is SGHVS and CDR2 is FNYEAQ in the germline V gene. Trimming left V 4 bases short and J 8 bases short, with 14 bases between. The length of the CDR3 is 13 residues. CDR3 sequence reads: CASSSGMPREAFF. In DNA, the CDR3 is TGTGCCAGCAGCTCTGGGATGCCCCGCGAAGCTTTCTTT.

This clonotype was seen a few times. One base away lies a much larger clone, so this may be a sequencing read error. The CDR3 loop is CASSPWTVTNTEAFF. CDR3 DNA sequence: TGTGCCAGCTCACCATGGACAGTGACGAACACTGAAGCTTTCTTT. The chain employs TRBV18 and TRBJ1-1, with D possibly matching TRBD1 (6 bases). V lost 2 bases to trimming and J lost 1 base, with 11 bases between them. This CDR3 is 15 amino acids long. Germline V gene data show CDR1 as KGHSH and CDR2 as LQKENI.

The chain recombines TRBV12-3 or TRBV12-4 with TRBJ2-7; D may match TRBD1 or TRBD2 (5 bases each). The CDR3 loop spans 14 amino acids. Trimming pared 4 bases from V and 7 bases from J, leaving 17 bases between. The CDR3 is CASSSGTGNGEQYF. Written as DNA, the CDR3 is TGTGCCAGCAGTTCCGGGACCGGGAATGGGGAGCAGTACTTC.

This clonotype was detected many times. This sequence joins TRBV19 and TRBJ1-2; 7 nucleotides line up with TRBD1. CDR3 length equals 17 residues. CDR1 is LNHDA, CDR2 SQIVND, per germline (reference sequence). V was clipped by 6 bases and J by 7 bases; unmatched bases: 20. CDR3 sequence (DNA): TGTGCCAGTAGGGGACGAAGAACAGGGGCACCTTCGAGTGGCTACACCTTC. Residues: CASRGRRTGAPSSGYTF.

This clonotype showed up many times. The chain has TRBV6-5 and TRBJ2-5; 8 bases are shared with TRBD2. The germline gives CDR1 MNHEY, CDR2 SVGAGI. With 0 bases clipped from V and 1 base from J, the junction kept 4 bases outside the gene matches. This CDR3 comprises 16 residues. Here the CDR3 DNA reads TGTGCCAGCAGTTACTCTGCGGGAGGCCTCCAAGAGACCCAGTACTTC. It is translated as CASSYSAGGLQETQYF.

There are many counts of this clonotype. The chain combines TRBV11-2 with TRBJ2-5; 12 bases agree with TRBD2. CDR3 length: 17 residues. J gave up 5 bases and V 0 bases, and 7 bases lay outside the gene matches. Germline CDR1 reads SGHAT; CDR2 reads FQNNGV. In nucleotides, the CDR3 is TGTGCCAGCAGCTTAGAGGCTAGCGGGGGGGCCAGGGAGACCCAGTACTTC. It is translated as CASSLEASGGARETQYF.

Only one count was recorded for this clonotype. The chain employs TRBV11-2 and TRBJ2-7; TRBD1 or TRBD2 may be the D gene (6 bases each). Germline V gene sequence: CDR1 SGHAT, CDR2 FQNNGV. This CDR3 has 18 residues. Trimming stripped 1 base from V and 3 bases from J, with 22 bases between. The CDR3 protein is CASSLVRTGVGGYYEQYF. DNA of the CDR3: TGTGCCAGCAGCTTAGTCCGGACCGGAGTAGGGGGGTACTACGAGCAGTACTTC.

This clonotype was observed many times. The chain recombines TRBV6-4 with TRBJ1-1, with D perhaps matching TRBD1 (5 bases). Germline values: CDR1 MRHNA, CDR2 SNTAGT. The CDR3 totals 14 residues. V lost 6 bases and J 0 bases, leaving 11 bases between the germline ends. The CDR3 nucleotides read TGTGCCAGCAGCCCGGGAGGGGTGAACACTGAAGCTTTCTTT. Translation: CASSPGGVNTEAFF.

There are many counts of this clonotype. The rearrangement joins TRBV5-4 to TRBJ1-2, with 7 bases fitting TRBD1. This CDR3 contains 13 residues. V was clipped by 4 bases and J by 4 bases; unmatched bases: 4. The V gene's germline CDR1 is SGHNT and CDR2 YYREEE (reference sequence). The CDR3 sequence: CASSHDRAYGYTF. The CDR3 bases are TGTGCCAGCAGCCATGACAGGGCCTATGGCTACACCTTC.

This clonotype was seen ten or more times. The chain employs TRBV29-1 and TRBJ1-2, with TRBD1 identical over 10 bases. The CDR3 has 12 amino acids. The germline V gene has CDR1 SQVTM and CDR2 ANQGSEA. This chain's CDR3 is CNVLGQGDGYTF. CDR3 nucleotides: TGCAACGTATTAGGACAGGGGGATGGCTACACCTTC.

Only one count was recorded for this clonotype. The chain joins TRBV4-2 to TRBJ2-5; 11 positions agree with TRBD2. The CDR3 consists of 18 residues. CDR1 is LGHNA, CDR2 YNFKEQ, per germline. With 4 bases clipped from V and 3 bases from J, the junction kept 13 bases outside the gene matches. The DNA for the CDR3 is TGTGCCAGCAGCCCCTCCCAGGCTAGCGGGGGGAGTGAAGAGACCCAGTACTTC. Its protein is CASSPSQASGGSEETQYF.

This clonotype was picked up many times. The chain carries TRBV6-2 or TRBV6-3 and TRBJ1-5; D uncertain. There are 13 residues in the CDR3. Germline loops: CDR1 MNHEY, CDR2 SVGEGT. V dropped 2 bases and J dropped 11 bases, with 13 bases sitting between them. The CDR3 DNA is TGTGCCAGCAGTTACGGAGGGTTGGGGACCCAGCATTTT. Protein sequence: CASSYGGLGTQHF.

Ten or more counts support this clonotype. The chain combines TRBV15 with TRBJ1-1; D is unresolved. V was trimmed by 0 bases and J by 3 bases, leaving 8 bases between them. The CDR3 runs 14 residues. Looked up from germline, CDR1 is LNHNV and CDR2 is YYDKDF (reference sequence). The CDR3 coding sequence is TGTGCCACCAGCAGAGATCACATAGACACTGAAGCTTTCTTT. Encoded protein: CATSRDHIDTEAFF.

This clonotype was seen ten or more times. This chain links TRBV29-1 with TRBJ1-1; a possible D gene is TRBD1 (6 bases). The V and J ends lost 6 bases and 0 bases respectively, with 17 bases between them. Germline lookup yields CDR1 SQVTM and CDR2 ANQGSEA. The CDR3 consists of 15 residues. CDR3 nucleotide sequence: TGCAGCGTCGGGCCCCAGGGGACGGTGAACACTGAAGCTTTCTTT. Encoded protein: CSVGPQGTVNTEAFF.

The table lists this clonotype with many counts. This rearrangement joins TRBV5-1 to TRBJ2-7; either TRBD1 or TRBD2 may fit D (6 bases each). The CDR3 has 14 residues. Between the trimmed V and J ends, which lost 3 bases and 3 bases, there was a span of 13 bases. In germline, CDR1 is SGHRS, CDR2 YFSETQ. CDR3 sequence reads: CASSSVGGHYEQYF. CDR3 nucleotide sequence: TGCGCCAGCAGCTCGGTCGGGGGCCACTACGAGCAGTACTTC.

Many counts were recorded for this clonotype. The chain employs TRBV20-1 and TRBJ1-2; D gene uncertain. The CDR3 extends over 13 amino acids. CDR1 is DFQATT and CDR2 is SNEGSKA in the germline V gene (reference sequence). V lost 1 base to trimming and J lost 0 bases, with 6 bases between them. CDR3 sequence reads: CSARGTANYGYTF. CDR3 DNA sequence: TGCAGTGCTAGAGGGACGGCTAACTATGGCTACACCTTC.

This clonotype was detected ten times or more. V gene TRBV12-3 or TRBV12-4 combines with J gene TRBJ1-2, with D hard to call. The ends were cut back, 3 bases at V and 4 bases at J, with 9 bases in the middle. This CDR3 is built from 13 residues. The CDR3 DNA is TGTGCCAGCAGTTTTACAGCCCGCTATGGCTACACCTTC. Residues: CASSFTARYGYTF.

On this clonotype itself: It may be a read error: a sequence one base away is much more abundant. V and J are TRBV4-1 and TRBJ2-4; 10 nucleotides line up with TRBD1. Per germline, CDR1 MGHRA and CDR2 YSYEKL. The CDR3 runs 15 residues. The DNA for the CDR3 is TGCGCCAGTTCGGGGACAGGGGTGGCCAAAAACATTAAGTACTTC. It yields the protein CASSGTGVAKNIKYF.